What follows describes a single T cell receptor (beta chain). This sample stems from a study of shared clonotypes between healthy human individuals. The healthy adult donors were HIV-negative and reported no recent acute infections or vaccinations. Data came from immunoSEQ multiplex PCR; TCRdb stores just in-frame clones and leaves some out. The repertoire has some 2,000,000 clones, about 95% of them found once; the top ten carry more than 0.1%. V shed 8 bases and J shed 4 bases, with 11 bases lying between them. CDR1 is MNHNS and CDR2 is SASEGT in the germline V gene. CDR3 length: 12 amino acids. Source material: naive CD4+ T cells sorted from blood. Subset: CD45RA+ positively selected. The chain has TRBV6-1 and TRBJ1-1; D is undetermined. This TCR came from a man aged 18 to 30 in good health. The CDR3 protein is CASLDRSTEAFF. CDR3 in DNA: TGTGCCAGCTTAGACCGAAGCACTGAAGCTTTCTTT.